This TCR beta chain was identified in a study of T cells in Graves' hyperthyroidism and ophthalmopathy. Study background: Any treatment followed the collection of peripheral blood at initial diagnosis.

Patients aged 18 to 65 had newly diagnosed hyperthyroidism of under 2 months' duration. General study results and limits: Among thyroid clonotypes expanded above 0.001, most also appeared in blood.

This clonotype has a handful of counts. The antigen remains undetermined. What was amplified from RNA transcripts were TCR beta CDR3 regions. Carried out on the TCR CDR3, a first-round RT-PCR used the HTBI primer set. TCRdb independently ran MiXCR on the multiplex PCR reads; one entry per CDR3 protein. Of hundreds of thousands of distinct CDR3 sequences in the sample, 14% were seen once. The clonotype comes from a woman younger than 35 with Graves' hyperthyroidism. The material sequenced was blood.

The CDR3 sequence is CASSLVLRDTEAFF. The CDR3, as DNA: TGTGCCAGCAGCTTAGTGCTTAGGGACACTGAAGCTTTCTTT. The chain recombines TRBV13 with TRBJ1-1; D is ambiguous. Trimming pared 1 base from V and 3 bases from J, leaving 9 bases between. Germline loops: CDR1 PRHDT, CDR2 FYEKMQ (reference sequence). This CDR3 comprises 14 residues. The entire variable domain, with the rest obtained from reference TRBV13 and TRBJ1-1, is as follows: AAGVIQSPRHLIKEKRETATLKCYPIPRHDTVYWYQQGPGQDPQFLISFYEKMQSDKGSIPDRFSAQQFSDYHSELNMSSLELGDSALYFCASSLVLRDTEAFFGQGTRLTVV.